This TCR beta chain was identified in a study of shared clonotypes between healthy human individuals (TCRdb year 2020). About the study as a whole: The cohort included a few men and a couple of women between 18 and 49 years of age. Per donor, three plates each were used for CD4 naive and CD4 memory, two for CD8 naive, and one for CD8 memory. To estimate repertoire size and how much clonotype sharing occurs between individuals, the study deeply sequenced the blood TCR repertoires of several healthy adults. Libraries were prepared and TCR repertoires were sequenced by different laboratories using diverse techniques, in order to increase sequencing depth and limit assay-specific biases. Per donor, leukapheresis produced somewhere between about 0.9 and 9 billion PBMCs.

The CDR3 numbers 14 residues from cysteine through phenylalanine. The sequence is cut down to CDR3 DNA, 42 bases in frame from base 1. CDR1 and CDR2 were assigned from the germline V gene as SGDLS and YYNGEE. Deletion took 3 bases off V and 9 bases off J, with a span of 15 bases between the germline ends. Using the deep immunoSEQ assay, multiplex PCR amplified TCR CDR3 regions from genomic DNA. For each cell subset, the extracted genomic DNA was distributed evenly across all wells of several immunoSEQ 96-well plates, and each plate served as one replicate. Each replicate PCR for sorted subsets received around 0.2 ug genomic DNA, equal to roughly 33,000 T cell genomes. The purified libraries were quantified using a Qubit 3.0 fluorometer, sized with a Bioanalyzer 2100, and then quantified again using the KAPA Library Quantification kit. Each immunoSEQ 96-well plate was sequenced on its own single-read 150-cycle Illumina NextSeq 550 flow cell. The paper's processing steps were these. Because only junctional sequences without quality scores were contained in the immunoSEQ output, filtering matching that applied to full-length reads could not be performed. To assign V/J genes and CDR3, sequences were annotated using PyIR, a Python wrapper for IgBLAST v1.9, with IMGT germline references. Reads were filtered out if the reads had weak V/J assignments (E-value above 1e-6), no CDR3, stop codons, out-of-frame junctions, or ambiguous translated residues. A V3J clonotype was defined by an identical inferred V gene, J gene, and CDR3 amino acid sequence. Percentage overlap between repertoires was calculated by dividing the number of shared unique clonotypes by the size of the smaller repertoire. Three approaches were used to assess repertoire richness: RTK rarefaction, the Chao1 estimator, and Recon v2.1 estimates of unobserved clonotypes. OLGA was used to compute generation probabilities for all TCRbeta clonotypes that the gDNA method yielded from a handful of donors. Here the immuneACCESS table is served through TCRdb, limited to in-frame sequences with V and J called. Missing clones are a known gap in these copies; in checked studies unresolved V genes cover under half, and the rest lacks a known reason. V and J calls and clone size follow that table, whereas D and trimming were derived from the DNA. The sample table records roughly 1,600,000 clones; around 98.5% of these occur just once. Of the sample, under 0.45% falls within the top ten clones.

The donors were healthy, HIV-negative adults who had no recently reported acute infections or vaccinations. Every donor was a Caucasian adult living in Nashville, Tennessee, USA. CD4+ T cells were enriched by magnetic negative selection, after which naive cells were positively selected on CD45RA and the negative fraction was taken as the memory subset. After blood collection by leukapheresis, PBMCs were isolated using Ficoll-Histopaque density gradient centrifugation and then cryopreserved in the vapor phase of liquid nitrogen. Purity and quantity of every magnetically sorted T cell population were checked by analytical flow cytometry. From each sorted fraction, genomic DNA was isolated and quantified by UV absorbance on a Nanodrop 2000c. As to this clone: Its cognate antigen has yet to be identified. No base qualities exist here, and no much larger clone lies one base off it.

Broader findings and caveats from the paper: Larger estimated clonotype richness was generally found for naive subsets than for memory subsets. Across a handful of donors, about 5% of naive CD4, approximately 3.6% of naive CD8, roughly 2.3% of memory CD4, and 0.4% to 0.45% of memory CD8 clonotypes were shared. Pairwise subsampling led to the expectation that sequencing depth would affect the degree of clonotype sharing among donors. Sampling was limited to blood, and TCR repertoires in tissue likely differ from TCR repertoires in blood. Even with the large sequencing depth, rarefaction of the sorted-subset datasets indicated that sequencing was incomplete. The genetic and exposure-history diversity represented was limited by the small number of donors. Compared with non-shared clonotypes, the clonotypes found in all four sorted-subset donors had higher generation probabilities.

Recombination linked TRBV9 to TRBJ2-2; the D gene lacks a confident call. The origin of this receptor is a man aged 25 to 45 in good health. Sample: naive CD4+ T cells sorted from blood. The sample's cell subset or site label, decoded: CD45RA+ positively selected. The CDR3 loop reads CASSGDPRARELFF. The nucleotide sequence reads TGTGCCAGCAGCGGCGACCCCCGGGCCCGGGAGCTGTTTTTT.